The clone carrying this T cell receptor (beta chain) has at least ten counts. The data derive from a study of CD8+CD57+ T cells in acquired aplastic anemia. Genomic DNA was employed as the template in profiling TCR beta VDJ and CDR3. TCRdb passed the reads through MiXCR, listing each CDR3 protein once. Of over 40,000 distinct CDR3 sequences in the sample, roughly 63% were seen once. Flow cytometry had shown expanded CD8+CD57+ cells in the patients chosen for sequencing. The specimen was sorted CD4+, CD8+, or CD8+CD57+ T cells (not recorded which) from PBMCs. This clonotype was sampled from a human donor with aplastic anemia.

In nucleotides, the CDR3 is TGCAGCGTGGAGGGAGATGGGGAGGGCTATGGCTACACCTTC. The encoded protein is CSVEGDGEGYGYTF. This chain links TRBV29-1 with TRBJ1-2, with D unresolved. Trimming pared 6 bases from V and 4 bases from J, leaving 18 bases between. This CDR3 spans 14 amino acids. Germline V gene lookup returns CDR1 SQVTM and CDR2 ANQGSEA.